These 9 T cell receptor beta chains originate from one sample sequenced in a study of a mutant IDH1 vaccine in newly diagnosed glioma (dated by TCRdb to 2020 to 2023). Which antigens these TCRs recognize remains unknown. Libraries were constructed by the immunoSEQ multiplex PCR assay. The source is immuneACCESS, and TCRdb retained only in-frame sequences with V and J called. Part of the clones is not carried over; for the studies checked, unresolved V genes explain less than half of this, and the remainder is unexplained. A total of tens of thousands of clones appear in this sample, approximately 86% of them only once. The ten largest make up 2% to 2.5% of the sample. Taken with the paper, the label for time point translates to: week 35, safety follow-up. Every vaccine dose consisted of 300 ug of a 20-mer mutant IDH1 peptide in Montanide, administered subcutaneously together with topical imiquimod.

Sequencing used PBMCs, obtained from a glioma patient whose treatment included an IDH1 peptide vaccine. The source of these receptors is a man under 40 with glioma.

The table lists this clone with a few counts. The V call is TRBV5-8, the J call TRBJ1-1; unclear D gene. Trimming pared 1 base from V and 10 bases from J, leaving 11 bases between. The length of the CDR3 is 12 residues. CDR1 is SGHTS, CDR2 YDEGEE, per germline. CDR3 protein: CASSLYDGIAFF. The CDR3 DNA sequence: TGTGCCAGCAGCTTGTACGACGGCATAGCTTTCTTT.

This clone showed up just once. V usage is TRBV11-2 and J usage is TRBJ1-2; D is uncertain. The V end lost 3 bases, the J end lost 8 bases, and 16 bases lay between the germline ends. Per germline, CDR1 SGHAT and CDR2 FQNNGV. The CDR3 has 14 amino acids. The CDR3 here is CASSFTSAAYGYTF. The DNA of the CDR3 is TGTGCCAGCAGCTTCACCTCGGCTGCTTACGGCTACACCTTC.

J is TRBJ1-1 and V is TRBV5-5; no clear D. There are 15 residues in the CDR3. Germline V gene data show CDR1 as SGHKS and CDR2 as YYEKEE (reference sequence). The V and J ends lost 4 bases and 1 base respectively, with 14 bases between them. Here the CDR3 DNA reads TGTGCCAGCAGCGGCCTTGGAGCTGGGAACACTGAAGCTTTCTTT. This translates into CASSGLGAGNTEAFF.

The DNA of the CDR3 is TGCGCCAGCAGCTTGGCAGGGTTCCGCGAGCAGTACTTC. Protein: CASSLAGFREQYF. The chain has TRBV5-1 and TRBJ2-7, with D maybe TRBD1 (5 bases). This CDR3 spans 13 amino acids. Per the germline V gene, CDR1 is SGHRS and CDR2 is YFSETQ. V lost 0 bases and J 6 bases, leaving 10 bases between the germline ends.

The chain is built from TRBV27 and TRBJ2-7, with 8 bases fitting TRBD2. Germline CDR1 is MNHEY and CDR2 is SMNVEV (reference sequence). The CDR3 totals 15 residues. After removal of 10 bases from V and 1 base from J, the junction contained 12 bases not matched to a gene. CDR3 sequence reads: CATSIRGGRSYEQYF. CDR3 DNA: TGTGCCACCTCGATTCGGGGGGGCCGGTCCTACGAGCAGTACTTC.

The chain combines TRBV27 with TRBJ2-1, with 8 bases that match TRBD1. CDR1 is MNHEY, CDR2 SMNVEV, per germline (reference sequence). This CDR3 comprises 13 residues. After removal of 6 bases from V and 14 bases from J, the junction contained 12 bases not matched to a gene. The DNA of the CDR3 is TGTGCCAGCAGCCCAGGAGCCGGACAGGGAGAGTTCTTC. Protein product: CASSPGAGQGEFF.

The chain joins TRBV28 to TRBJ2-7; a weak D match, TRBD1 (6 bases). The germline CDR1 and CDR2 sequences are MDHEN and SYDVKM. This CDR3 spans 15 amino acids. Between the trimmed V and J ends, which lost 7 bases and 0 bases, there was a span of 16 bases. CDR3 nucleotide sequence: TGTGCCAGCAACTCCCGGACAGCCCTCTCCTACGAGCAGTACTTC. Translating gives CASNSRTALSYEQYF.

The chain is built from TRBV28 and TRBJ2-2; TRBD1 aligns across 9 bases. The CDR3 runs 15 residues. The junction had 6 bases not matched to a gene; V was cut back by 7 bases and J by 3 bases. The V gene's germline CDR1 is MDHEN and CDR2 SYDVKM. CDR3 nucleotide sequence: TGTGCCAGCAAAGGACAGGGGACGGACACCGGGGAGCTGTTTTTT. Translating gives CASKGQGTDTGELFF.

The chain combines TRBV7-9 with TRBJ1-1, with 7 bases aligning to TRBD1. The CDR3 totals 13 residues. CDR1 is SEHNR and CDR2 is FQNEAQ in the germline V gene (reference sequence). The V and J ends lost 1 base and 11 bases, in that order; junction bases with no gene match: 7. CDR3 loop: CASSLEGRGVAFF. As DNA, the CDR3 is TGTGCCAGCAGCTTAGAGGGCAGGGGGGTCGCTTTCTTT. Together with reference TRBV7-9 and TRBJ1-1, the CDR3 gives the full variable domain: DTGVSQNPRHKITKRGQNVTFRCDPISEHNRLYWYRQTLGQGPEFLTYFQNEAQLEKSRLLSDRFSAERPKGSFSTLEIQRTEQGDSAMYLCASSLEGRGVAFFGQGTRLTVV.